This T cell receptor (beta chain) was found in a study of blood T cell repertoires in COVID-19. This clone was recorded once. This CDR3 comprises 11 residues. The V gene lost 4 bases and the J gene lost 8 bases, with 7 bases spanning the gap. Per germline, CDR1 SGDLS and CDR2 YYNGEE. TCRdb's table, derived via immunoSEQ multiplex PCR, lists solely in-frame clones and lacks some. The sample lists some 110,000 clones, approximately 80% occurring once. Sequenced sample: peripheral blood. This chain links TRBV9 with TRBJ2-1; no clear D gene. This receptor was taken from a woman in her seventies with acute or convalescent COVID-19. The CDR3 spells CASSSRDEQFF. Here the CDR3 DNA reads TGTGCCAGCAGCTCCCGGGATGAGCAGTTCTTC.